The 18 T cell receptor beta chains below come from one sample, sequenced in a study of shared T cell receptors in the human thymus. Measured with immunoSEQ multiplex PCR; TCRdb has only the in-frame clones, and not every one. This sample has hundreds of thousands of clones, with over 75% found just once. In addition, the sample was reused for a study of human thymus T cells.

The material sequenced was thymocytes. The receptors shown here come from a boy younger than two with a congenital heart defect.

V usage is TRBV5-6 and J usage is TRBJ2-5, with a possible D match to TRBD2 (6 bases). This CDR3 contains 14 residues. Germline values: CDR1 SGHDT, CDR2 YYEEEE. Trimming removed 3 bases from V and 5 bases from J, with 14 bases in between. CDR3: CASSSGGAGETQYF. The CDR3 nucleotides read TGTGCCAGCAGCTCGGGTGGGGCGGGGGAGACCCAGTACTTC.

The chain carries TRBV28 and TRBJ2-3; 8 bases line up with TRBD1. Losses at the gene ends were 5 bases for V and 1 base for J; bases not matched to a gene: 17. Germline-derived CDR1 and CDR2 are MDHEN and SYDVKM. The CDR3 length is 19 residues. CDR3 in amino acids: CASSPLVAGGVDCTDTQYF. The CDR3, as DNA: TGTGCCAGCAGTCCCTTGGTCGCAGGGGGCGTAGATTGCACAGATACGCAGTATTTT.

This chain links TRBV27 with TRBJ2-1; 11 bases map to TRBD2. Per the germline V gene, CDR1 is MNHEY and CDR2 is SMNVEV (reference sequence). This CDR3 contains 19 residues. The ends lost 8 bases at V and 3 bases at J; junction bases unmatched: 18. The CDR3 loop is CASRKKILYSGRGYNEQFF. Written as DNA, the CDR3 is TGTGCCAGCCGCAAAAAGATCCTTTATAGCGGGAGGGGCTACAATGAGCAGTTCTTC.

Comments on this clone: Its ends do not fully match the called genes, so a read error is possible. The gene calls are TRBV20-1 and TRBJ1-2, with D perhaps TRBD1 (5 bases). Germline V gene data show CDR1 as DFQATT and CDR2 as SNEGSKA (reference sequence). This CDR3 region has 9 residues. The CDR3 DNA reads TGCAGTGCTCGGGGGGTTTTCCCCTTC. Its translation: CSARGVFPF.

The chain has TRBV11-1 and TRBJ2-7, with 12 positions matching TRBD2. V dropped 0 bases and J dropped 3; count of bases not matched to a gene: 6. Germline CDR1 is SGHAT and CDR2 is FQDESV (reference sequence). This CDR3 spans 17 amino acids. CDR3 in DNA: TGTGCCAGCAGCTTAGCCCGGGGACTAGCGGGCATCTACGAGCAGTACTTC. Protein product: CASSLARGLAGIYEQYF.

The chain employs TRBV19 and TRBJ2-1; 16 bases are shared with TRBD2. From germline, CDR1 is LNHDA and CDR2 SQIVND (reference sequence). The CDR3 totals 19 residues. V shed 5 bases, J shed 4 bases, and the junction held 11 bases outside the gene matches. CDR3 protein: CASSQGGTSGRAIYNEQFF. CDR3 in DNA: TGTGCCAGTAGTCAAGGTGGGACTAGCGGGAGGGCCATTTACAATGAGCAGTTCTTC.

This clone occurred once. The chain recombines TRBV4-2 with TRBJ2-7, with 9 bases identical to TRBD2. The CDR3 totals 14 residues. CDR1 and CDR2 (germline): LGHNA, YNFKEQ. Trimming cost V 4 bases and J 5 bases; bases outside gene matches: 6. The CDR3 loop reads CASSRGTSRHEQYF. In DNA form, the CDR3 reads TGTGCCAGCAGCCGGGGGACTAGCAGACACGAGCAGTACTTC.

The J gene is TRBJ1-3, the V gene TRBV4-3; D is undetermined. Trimming stripped 1 base from V and 1 base from J, with 11 bases between. Germline CDR1 LGHNA, CDR2 YSLEER. This CDR3 has 16 amino acids. DNA for the CDR3: TGCGCCAGCAGCCAAGTCAAAGCGGAGTCTGGAAACACCATATATTTT. It codes for CASSQVKAESGNTIYF.

V usage is TRBV4-2 and J usage is TRBJ2-1, with D possibly matching TRBD2 (6 bases). Germline CDR1 and CDR2: LGHNA and YNFKEQ. This CDR3 region has 15 residues. Trimming pared 0 bases from V and 3 bases from J, leaving 9 bases between. The CDR3 nucleotides read TGTGCCAGCAGCCAAGAACGGGGAGGCTACAATGAGCAGTTCTTC. It encodes CASSQERGGYNEQFF.

V gene TRBV14 combines with J gene TRBJ2-5, with a weak D call TRBD2 (7 bases). Germline V gene lookup returns CDR1 SGHDN and CDR2 FVKESK. This CDR3 is built from 16 residues. Trimming pared 0 bases from V and 5 bases from J, leaving 16 bases between. Written as DNA, the CDR3 is TGTGCCAGCAGCCAAGAAGGGAGGGGGACTCGGGAGACCCAGTACTTC. Amino acid sequence: CASSQEGRGTRETQYF.

J is TRBJ1-1 and V is TRBV28; D might be TRBD1 (5 bases). The CDR3 contains 16 residues. Germline lookup yields CDR1 MDHEN and CDR2 SYDVKM. V was clipped by 6 bases and J by 1 base, with 18 bases between them. CDR3 region: CASSPTIRGKNTEAFF. The CDR3 DNA is TGTGCCAGCAGCCCAACGATAAGGGGTAAGAACACTGAAGCTTTCTTT.

This sequence joins TRBV5-4 and TRBJ2-1; 12 bases align to TRBD2. The germline V gene encodes CDR1 SGHNT and CDR2 YYREEE (reference sequence). The V and J ends lost 0 bases and 10 bases, in that order; junction bases with no gene match: 11. This CDR3 contains 17 residues. The CDR3: CASSLDASGRGSREQFF. CDR3 coding DNA: TGTGCCAGCAGCTTGGATGCTAGCGGGAGGGGGAGTAGGGAGCAGTTCTTC.

This chain links TRBV7-3 with TRBJ2-3, with TRBD2 matching over 9 bases. Germline loops: CDR1 SGHTA, CDR2 FQGTGA. V shed 6 bases and J 4 bases; nucleotides not matched to a gene: 5. The CDR3 totals 14 residues. The CDR3 region is CASRVVAGADTQYF. CDR3 sequence (DNA): TGTGCCAGCAGGGTCGTAGCGGGGGCAGATACGCAGTATTTT.

The chain uses TRBV4-1 and TRBJ2-7; D is uncertain. The CDR3 sequence is 14 residues long. Germline assignment: CDR1 MGHRA and CDR2 YSYEKL. The V and J ends lost 0 bases and 3 bases respectively, with 9 bases between them. The CDR3 coding sequence is TGCGCCAGCAGCCAAGACAACAGAGACTACGAGCAGTACTTC. Protein sequence: CASSQDNRDYEQYF.

The rearrangement joins TRBV2 to TRBJ2-1; no firm D call. Trimming removed 6 bases from V and 9 bases from J, with 12 bases in between. Germline V gene sequence: CDR1 SNHLY, CDR2 FYNNEI. This CDR3 region has 12 residues. CDR3 region: CASRTNSGEQFF. CDR3 bases: TGTGCCAGCAGGACGAACTCGGGTGAGCAGTTCTTC.

Here the CDR3 DNA reads TGTGCCAGCAGGCATAGCGTTCGCACAGATACGCAGTATTTT. This sequence encodes CASRHSVRTDTQYF. This rearrangement joins TRBV27 to TRBJ2-3; perhaps TRBD2 as D (5 bases). Looked up from germline, CDR1 is MNHEY and CDR2 is SMNVEV (reference sequence). Trimming took off 6 bases at V and 1 base at J, with 11 bases between the two ends. This CDR3 spans 14 amino acids.

The rearrangement links TRBV11-2 to TRBJ1-1; 10 positions match TRBD1. J was trimmed by 0 bases and V by 1 base; bases with no gene match: 2. Germline assignment: CDR1 SGHAT and CDR2 FQNNGV. The CDR3 spans 16 residues. The DNA for the CDR3 is TGTGCCAGCAGCTTAGGAGGGACAGGGGTGAACACTGAAGCTTTCTTT. Translating it yields CASSLGGTGVNTEAFF.

The chain employs TRBV5-5 and TRBJ2-2; D unclear. Looked up from germline, CDR1 is SGHKS and CDR2 is YYEKEE (reference sequence). Trimming removed 2 bases from V and 4 bases from J, with 9 bases in between. The length of the CDR3 is 14 residues. CDR3 protein: CASSFSRSTGELFF. CDR3 in DNA: TGTGCCAGCAGCTTTAGTAGATCCACCGGGGAGCTGTTTTTT.